These 6 T cell receptor beta chains were sequenced from one sample in a study of T cell repertoires in cytomegalovirus infection. Each CDR3 protein is one row after TCRdb ran MiXCR on the reads. The table records some 150,000 distinct CDR3 sequences, about 6% of them present only once. Sequences were obtained from PBMCs. The receptors come from a human donor in good health (CMV status not recorded). Some clones in this sample may be carry-over from other donors' samples.

The rearrangement links TRBV28 to TRBJ2-2, with D tentatively TRBD2 (5 bases). There are 14 residues in the CDR3. V was clipped by 5 bases and J by 7 bases, with 14 bases between them. Germline lookup yields CDR1 MDHEN and CDR2 SYDVKM. CDR3 coding DNA: TGTGCCAGCAGTGATACTAGTGTAGTCGGGGAGCTGTTTTTT. Its translation is CASSDTSVVGELFF.

Many counts were recorded for this clonotype. V is TRBV15 and J is TRBJ1-1; D not resolved. Germline CDR1 reads LNHNV; CDR2 reads YYDKDF (reference sequence). V lost 4 bases and J 1 base, leaving 7 bases between the germline ends. CDR3 size: 13 residues. CDR3 nucleotides: TGTGCCACCAGCACGCAGCAGAACACTGAAGCTTTCTTT. This sequence encodes CATSTQQNTEAFF.

At least ten counts were recorded for this clonotype. V and J are TRBV7-6 and TRBJ1-1; no reliable D call. The CDR3 consists of 13 residues. Trimming shortened V by 2 bases and J by 2 bases, and 6 bases separated the two germline ends. Looked up from germline, CDR1 is SGHVS and CDR2 is FNYEAQ. CDR3 sequence: CASSLHVNTEAFF. CDR3 sequence (DNA): TGTGCCAGCAGCTTACACGTAAACACTGAAGCTTTCTTT.

This chain connects TRBV14 to TRBJ1-3; D remains unclear. The ends were cut back, 3 bases at V and 0 bases at J, with 12 bases in the middle. Germline V CDR1 and CDR2: SGHDN, FVKESK. This CDR3 is 16 amino acids long. The CDR3 DNA follows: TGTGCCAGCAGCCATAACCCCGAACTCTCTGGAAACACCATATATTTT. Translated: CASSHNPELSGNTIYF. Supplemented by reference TRBV14 and TRBJ1-3, the full variable domain reads EAGVTQFPSHSVIEKGQTVTLRCDPISGHDNLYWYRRVMGKEIKFLLHFVKESKQDESGMPNNRFLAERTGGTYSTLKVQPAELEDSGVYFCASSHNPELSGNTIYFGEGSWLTVV.

This clonotype was counted at least ten times. One junction end does not reproduce the germline sequence, and a read error may be involved. V is TRBV5-6 and J is TRBJ1-2; possible D gene TRBD1, 6 bases. The CDR3 covers 11 residues. CDR1 is SGHDT and CDR2 is YYEEEE in the germline V gene. DNA for the CDR3: TGTGCCAGCAGCCTTCGCGACAGGACCATCTTC. This gives the protein CASSLRDRTIF.

The table lists this clonotype with many counts. The J gene is TRBJ2-5, the V gene TRBV7-2, with a weak D call TRBD2 (7 bases). The germline V gene encodes CDR1 SGHTA and CDR2 FQGNSA. The CDR3 is 16 residues long. Trimming cost V 2 bases and J 1 base, with 14 bases left between them. The CDR3 DNA reads as TGTGCCAGCAGCTTAAATGGCGGGGGCTTCCAAGAGACCCAGTACTTC. Protein sequence: CASSLNGGGFQETQYF. Filled out from reference TRBV7-2 and TRBJ2-5, the complete variable domain reads GAGVSQSPSNKVTEKGKDVELRCDPISGHTALYWYRQSLGQGLEFLIYFQGNSAPDKSGLPSDRFSAERTGGSVSTLTIQRTQQEDSAVYLCASSLNGGGFQETQYFGPGTRLLVL.